This T cell receptor beta chain was sequenced in a study of post-analysis software for immune sequencing data. Study-wide context: The courses of disease that were included comprised relapsing-remitting, secondary progressive and progressive-relapsing multiple sclerosis.

Unique molecular identifiers featured in each of the TCR beta cDNA libraries. TCRdb re-derived calls from the PCR reads in MiXCR, one entry per CDR3 protein. The profile shows 650,000 to 900,000 distinct CDR3 sequences, about 43% of them singletons. General study findings and limits: The study found TRBV5-6, TRBV5-1 and TRBV20-1 among five or six TRBV segments more frequent in patients than controls. A significant reduction in normalized Chao1 diversity was observed in multiple sclerosis patients versus controls.

To note about this clonotype: The antigen is not known.

V shed 2 bases and J shed 9 bases, with 8 bases lying between them. Looked up from germline, CDR1 is GTSNPN and CDR2 is SVGIG (reference sequence). The CDR3 totals 11 residues. Sequencing used blood. This receptor was identified in a girl aged 10-17 years with multiple sclerosis. V usage is TRBV30 and J usage is TRBJ2-1, with a possible D match to TRBD2 (5 bases). CDR3 coding DNA: TGTGCCTGGAGTCTTGGAGGTGAGCAGTTCTTC. This codes for CAWSLGGEQFF.